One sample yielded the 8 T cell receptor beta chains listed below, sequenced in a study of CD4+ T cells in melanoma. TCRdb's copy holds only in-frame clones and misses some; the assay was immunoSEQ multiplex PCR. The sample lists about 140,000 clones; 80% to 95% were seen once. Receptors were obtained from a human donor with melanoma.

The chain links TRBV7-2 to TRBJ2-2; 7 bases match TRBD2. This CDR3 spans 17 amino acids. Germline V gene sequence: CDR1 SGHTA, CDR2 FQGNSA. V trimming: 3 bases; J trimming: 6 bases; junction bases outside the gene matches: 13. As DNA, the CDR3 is TGTGCCAGCAGCTTTGGCAGGACTAGTATTAATGCCGGGGAGCTGTTTTTT. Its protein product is CASSFGRTSINAGELFF.

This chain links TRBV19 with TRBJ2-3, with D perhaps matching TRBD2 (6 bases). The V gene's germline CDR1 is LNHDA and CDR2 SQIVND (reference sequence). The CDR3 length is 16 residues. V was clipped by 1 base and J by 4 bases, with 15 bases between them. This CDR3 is CASSIGRRGMADTQYF. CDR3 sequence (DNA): TGTGCCAGTAGTATAGGTCGGAGGGGAATGGCAGATACGCAGTATTTT.

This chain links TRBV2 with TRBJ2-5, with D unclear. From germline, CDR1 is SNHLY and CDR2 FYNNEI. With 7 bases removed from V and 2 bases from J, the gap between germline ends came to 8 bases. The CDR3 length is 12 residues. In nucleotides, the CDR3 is TGTGCCAGCACCCCGACGCAAGAGACCCAGTACTTC. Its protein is CASTPTQETQYF.

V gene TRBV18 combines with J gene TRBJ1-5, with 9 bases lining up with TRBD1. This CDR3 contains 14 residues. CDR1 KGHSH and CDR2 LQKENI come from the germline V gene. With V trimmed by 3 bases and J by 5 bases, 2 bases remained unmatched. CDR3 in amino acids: CASSPTGGDQPQHF. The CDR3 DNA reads TGTGCCAGCTCACCTACAGGGGGCGATCAGCCCCAGCATTTT.

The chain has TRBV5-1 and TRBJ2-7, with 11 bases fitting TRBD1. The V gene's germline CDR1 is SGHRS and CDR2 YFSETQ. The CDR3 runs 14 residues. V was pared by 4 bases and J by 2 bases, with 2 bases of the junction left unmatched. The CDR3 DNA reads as TGCGCCAGCAGCCTGGGACAGGGGGCCTACGAGCAGTACTTC. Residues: CASSLGQGAYEQYF.

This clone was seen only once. In DNA, the CDR3 is TGTGCCACCAGGGGTCGGGGAATCTCCTCTCCTGAGCAGTTCTTC. This encodes CATRGRGISSPEQFF. This rearrangement joins TRBV15 to TRBJ2-1, with D maybe TRBD2 (5 bases). CDR1 is LNHNV, CDR2 YYDKDF, per germline (reference sequence). The CDR3 extends over 15 amino acids. V lost 6 bases, J lost 9 bases, and 21 bases lay in between.

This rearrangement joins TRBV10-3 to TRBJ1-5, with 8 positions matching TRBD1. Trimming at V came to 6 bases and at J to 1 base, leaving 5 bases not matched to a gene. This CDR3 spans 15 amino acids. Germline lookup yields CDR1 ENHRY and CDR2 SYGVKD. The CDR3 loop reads CAIREDRESNQPQHF. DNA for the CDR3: TGTGCCATCAGGGAGGACAGGGAAAGCAATCAGCCCCAGCATTTT.

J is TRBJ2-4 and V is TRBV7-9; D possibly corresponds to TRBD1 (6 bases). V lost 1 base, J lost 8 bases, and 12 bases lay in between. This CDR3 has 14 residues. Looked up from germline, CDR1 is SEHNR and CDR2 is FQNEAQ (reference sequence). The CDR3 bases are TGTGCCAGCAGCTTAGGGGCAGGGGAAGACATTCAGTACTTC. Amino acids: CASSLGAGEDIQYF.